Following are 27 T cell receptor beta chains from one sample sequenced in a study of Graves' ophthalmopathy and Graves' hyperthyroidism. RNA transcripts were the template, and TCR beta CDR3 regions were amplified from them. Second-round multiplex PCR came after a first-round RT-PCR that employed HTBI primers. TCRdb reanalysed the multiplex PCR reads using MiXCR and keeps one entry per CDR3 protein. The table records approximately 460,000 distinct CDR3 sequences, about an eighth of them present only once. The sequenced sample was blood. The source is a woman aged 25 to 45 with Graves' ophthalmopathy.

This clonotype was seen a few times. The V and J genes are TRBV4-1 and TRBJ2-5, with D possibly being TRBD1 (6 bases). V was trimmed by 0 bases and J by 4 bases, leaving 18 bases between them. The CDR3 consists of 17 residues. The germline V gene has CDR1 MGHRA and CDR2 YSYEKL. The DNA of the CDR3 is TGCGCCAGCAGCCAAGAAAGTGCCGGGGTCAGGGGAGAGACCCAGTACTTC. Amino acid sequence: CASSQESAGVRGETQYF.

About this clonotype: A single base separates this from a much larger clone, so it may be a read error. This rearrangement joins TRBV28 to TRBJ1-2; possible D gene TRBD1, 5 bases. The CDR3 has 14 residues. Germline-derived CDR1 and CDR2 are MDHEN and SYDVKM. The CDR3 sequence: CARRRRGRMDGYTF. The CDR3 coding sequence is TGTGCCCGCAGAAGGAGGGGACGGATGGATGGCTACACCTTC.

In this sample, this clonotype turned up many times. The chain combines TRBV20-1 with TRBJ1-2; D is unclear. CDR1 DFQATT and CDR2 SNEGSKA come from the germline V gene (reference sequence). The CDR3 is 11 residues long. V lost 4 bases, J lost 4 bases, and 7 bases lay in between. This CDR3 is CSATGRYGYTF. As DNA, the CDR3 is TGCAGTGCTACCGGACGCTATGGCTACACCTTC.

This clonotype was counted ten times or more. The chain links TRBV20-1 to TRBJ1-1; D is possibly TRBD1 (6 bases). Germline V CDR1 and CDR2: DFQATT, SNEGSKA (reference sequence). This CDR3 is built from 16 residues. Trimming left V 6 bases short and J 0 bases short, with 20 bases between. CDR3 nucleotide sequence: TGCAGTGCAAAGCTACAGGGCTCCCAAATGAACACTGAAGCTTTCTTT. This codes for CSAKLQGSQMNTEAFF.

This clonotype was seen a handful of times. This CDR3 is CASSQGGGHNTGELFF. Here the CDR3 DNA reads TGCGCCAGCAGCCAAGGAGGGGGGCATAACACCGGGGAGCTGTTTTTT. This rearrangement joins TRBV4-3 to TRBJ2-2, with D perhaps being TRBD1 or TRBD2 (6 bases each). CDR1 and CDR2 from the germline V gene are LGHNA and YSLEER. The CDR3 length is 16 residues. Trimming removed 1 base at V and 2 bases at J, with 11 bases between.

J is TRBJ1-1 and V is TRBV7-2; no reliable D call. Germline V gene sequence: CDR1 SGHTA, CDR2 FQGNSA. The ends were cut back, 1 base at V and 0 bases at J, with 9 bases in the middle. CDR3 length: 15 residues. CDR3 in amino acids: CASSLVGEMNTEAFF. The CDR3, as DNA: TGTGCCAGCAGCTTAGTCGGAGAGATGAACACTGAAGCTTTCTTT.

This clonotype was observed at least ten times. V usage is TRBV20-1 and J usage is TRBJ2-7, with 10 bases matching TRBD2. Per the germline V gene, CDR1 is DFQATT and CDR2 is SNEGSKA (reference sequence). The CDR3 sequence is 15 residues long. V trimming: 3 bases; J trimming: 5 bases; junction bases outside the gene matches: 10. As DNA, the CDR3 is TGCAGTGCTAGTGGAACCGGGACTAGCGTCCACGAGCAGTACTTC. Translation gives CSASGTGTSVHEQYF.

On this clonotype itself: This may stem from a read error, because a much larger clone lies one nucleotide away. The rearrangement uses TRBV6-1 and TRBJ2-5, with TRBD1 as a possible D gene (6 bases). The CDR3 sequence is 12 residues long. The germline gives CDR1 MNHNS, CDR2 SASEGT. Trimming took 6 bases from V and 4 from J, leaving 9 bases between them. The CDR3 protein is CASRLGGETQYF. DNA of the CDR3: TGTGCCAGCAGACTAGGGGGAGAGACCCAGTACTTC.

The genes are TRBV27 and TRBJ1-5, with TRBD1 matching over 8 bases. CDR3 length: 15 residues. J lost 0 bases, V lost 10 bases, and 8 bases had no gene match. Germline loops: CDR1 MNHEY, CDR2 SMNVEV (reference sequence). Here the CDR3 reads CATHRTGNSNQPQHF. Written as DNA, the CDR3 is TGTGCCACCCACCGGACAGGGAATAGCAATCAGCCCCAGCATTTT.

This clonotype has ten or more counts. The V call is TRBV20-1, the J call TRBJ1-2; 7 bases map to TRBD1. Germline-derived CDR1 and CDR2 are DFQATT and SNEGSKA (reference sequence). Trimming removed 3 bases from V and 8 bases from J; junction bases left unmatched: 12. CDR3 size: 14 residues. The DNA for the CDR3 is TGCAGTGCTAGCTGGGACAGAGGACATTTAGGCTACACCTTC. It translates to CSASWDRGHLGYTF.

Many counts were recorded for this clonotype. The chain employs TRBV3-1 and TRBJ1-1; D might be TRBD1 (6 bases). Trimming removed 2 bases from V and 6 bases from J, with 10 bases in between. Germline lookup yields CDR1 LGHDT and CDR2 YNNKEL (reference sequence). The CDR3 extends over 13 amino acids. The CDR3 DNA reads as TGTGCCAGCAGCCAACGCAGGGGTGCTGAAGCTTTCTTT. This gives the protein CASSQRRGAEAFF. Supplemented by reference TRBV3-1 and TRBJ1-1, the full variable domain reads DTAVSQTPKYLVTQMGNDKSIKCEQNLGHDTMYWYKQDSKKFLKIMFSYNNKELIINETVPNRFSPKSPDKAHLNLHINSLELGDSAVYFCASSQRRGAEAFFGQGTRLTVV.

This clonotype was recorded at least ten times. This rearrangement joins TRBV20-1 to TRBJ1-5, with no clear D. Germline CDR1 DFQATT, CDR2 SNEGSKA (reference sequence). This CDR3 is built from 13 residues. V lost 6 bases, J lost 5 bases, and 14 bases lay in between. CDR3 nucleotides: TGCAGTGCAACCTTCAGCCGAGATCAGCCCCAGCATTTT. Its translation is CSATFSRDQPQHF.

This clonotype occurred many times. The V and J genes are TRBV9 and TRBJ2-5, with 8 bases identical to TRBD2. This CDR3 is built from 15 residues. The J segment lost 1 base and the V segment lost 3 bases, leaving 5 bases of the junction unmatched. Germline loops: CDR1 SGDLS, CDR2 YYNGEE. CDR3 DNA sequence: TGTGCCAGCAGCGCCTCGGGAGGGGGCCAAGAGACCCAGTACTTC. Protein: CASSASGGGQETQYF.

This clonotype was detected ten times or more. The chain recombines TRBV6-1 with TRBJ1-1, with 10 bases that match TRBD1. Germline-derived CDR1 and CDR2 are MNHNS and SASEGT. The J segment lost 7 bases and the V segment lost 7 bases, leaving 6 bases of the junction unmatched. The CDR3 spans 13 residues. For the CDR3, the DNA is TGTGCCAGCACCTCGGACAGGGGGGATGAAGCTTTCTTT. It specifies CASTSDRGDEAFF.

This clonotype was seen ten or more times. The rearrangement uses TRBV4-1 and TRBJ2-7, with D uncertain. The CDR3 totals 15 residues. The V gene's germline CDR1 is MGHRA and CDR2 YSYEKL. Trimming pared 2 bases from V and 0 bases from J, leaving 11 bases between. The CDR3 region is CASSQTPDFSYEQYF. CDR3 nucleotide sequence: TGCGCCAGCAGCCAAACCCCTGACTTCTCCTACGAGCAGTACTTC.

This clonotype was seen at least ten times. The V gene is TRBV11-2, the J gene TRBJ1-2; maybe TRBD1 (5 bases). V shed 5 bases and J shed 8 bases, with 15 bases lying between them. Germline V gives CDR1 SGHAT, CDR2 FQNNGV. This CDR3 region has 13 residues. The CDR3 DNA follows: TGTGCCAGCAGCCATGGGCCGGAGGGGGGCTACACCTTC. Its translation: CASSHGPEGGYTF.

The table lists this clonotype with many counts. The V call is TRBV6-2 or TRBV6-3, the J call TRBJ2-7; weak D call: TRBD1 (6 bases). Germline CDR1 reads MNHEY; CDR2 reads SVGEGT. The CDR3 consists of 14 residues. Trimming shortened V by 7 bases and J by 6 bases, and 19 bases separated the two germline ends. The CDR3 sequence: CASTNTGTPFEQYF. CDR3 sequence (DNA): TGTGCCAGCACCAACACCGGGACACCGTTCGAGCAGTACTTC.

This clonotype has at least ten counts. This chain links TRBV11-1 with TRBJ2-5; D remains ambiguous. The length of the CDR3 is 14 residues. The V gene lost 0 bases and the J gene lost 0 bases, with 5 bases spanning the gap. The germline V gene has CDR1 SGHAT and CDR2 FQDESV (reference sequence). This CDR3 is CASSLASNQETQYF. CDR3 coding DNA: TGTGCCAGCAGCTTAGCCAGCAACCAAGAGACCCAGTACTTC.

In its sample, this clonotype was seen many times. The V call is TRBV12-3 or TRBV12-4, the J call TRBJ2-7, with TRBD2 identical over 8 bases. The V gene end was trimmed by 3 bases and the J gene end by 4 bases; junction bases not matched to a gene: 14. CDR3 length: 17 residues. In DNA form, the CDR3 reads TGTGCCAGCAGTTTCTACGTAGGCGGGAGGTCTCGGTACGAGCAGTACTTC. Its protein product is CASSFYVGGRSRYEQYF.

Of note for this clonotype: A read error may be the cause here, since a much bigger clone is one base away. The chain uses TRBV6-1 and TRBJ2-2; TRBD1 aligns across 8 bases. Per the germline V gene, CDR1 is MNHNS and CDR2 is SASEGT. CDR3 length: 15 residues. The DNA of the CDR3 is TGTGCCAGCATCTCAGGGGGCGCTTACACCGGGGAGCTGTGTTTT. It specifies CASISGGAYTGELCF.

This clonotype has at least ten counts. This sequence joins TRBV5-1 and TRBJ1-5; 9 bases fit TRBD1. The length of the CDR3 is 15 residues. J lost 1 base, V lost 4 bases, and 3 bases had no gene match. Germline V gives CDR1 SGHRS, CDR2 YFSETQ. This CDR3 reads CASSVTGGSNQPQHF. The DNA for the CDR3 is TGCGCCAGCAGCGTGACAGGGGGGAGCAATCAGCCCCAGCATTTT.

This clonotype was counted many times. This chain links TRBV19 with TRBJ1-5; no clear D. The CDR3 extends over 13 amino acids. Looked up from germline, CDR1 is LNHDA and CDR2 is SQIVND (reference sequence). V dropped 7 bases and J dropped 0 bases, with 7 bases sitting between them. The CDR3 DNA is TGTGCCAGTACCTCGGATAGCAATCAGCCCCAGCATTTT. Protein: CASTSDSNQPQHF.

The table lists this clonotype with many counts. CDR3 coding DNA: TGCGCCAGCAGCAGGGGACCGAGTGAAGCTTTCTTT. Protein sequence: CASSRGPSEAFF. The chain has TRBV5-1 and TRBJ1-1; TRBD1 is a possible D gene (5 bases). The CDR3 consists of 12 residues. CDR1 and CDR2 from the germline V gene are SGHRS and YFSETQ. The ends were cut back, 4 bases at V and 7 bases at J, with 11 bases in the middle.

In this sample, this clonotype turned up many times. The chain uses TRBV12-3 or TRBV12-4 and TRBJ2-7, with TRBD2 identical over 12 bases. The V and J ends lost 4 bases and 4 bases, in that order; junction bases with no gene match: 5. The CDR3 is made up of 15 amino acids. The chain's CDR3 is CASSSPSGGVYEQYF. DNA for the CDR3: TGTGCCAGCAGTTCCCCTAGCGGGGGGGTGTACGAGCAGTACTTC.

This rearrangement joins TRBV12-3 or TRBV12-4 to TRBJ2-5, with D tentatively TRBD2 (5 bases). The germline V and J ends were trimmed by 5 bases and 8 bases, with 30 bases remaining between them. There are 18 residues in the CDR3. CDR3 coding DNA: TGTGCCAGCAGTCCCCCGAGACTAAAAAAAATCTCCCCAGATACCCAGTACTTC. It yields the protein CASSPPRLKKISPDTQYF.

This clonotype was seen ten or more times. The chain is built from TRBV9 and TRBJ1-3; D uncertain. The V and J ends lost 2 bases and 0 bases respectively, with 12 bases between them. Germline CDR1 is SGDLS and CDR2 is YYNGEE. The CDR3 consists of 16 residues. CDR3 amino acids: CASSVGLLSSGNTIYF. As DNA, the CDR3 is TGTGCCAGCAGCGTCGGACTTCTGAGCTCTGGAAACACCATATATTTT. Full variable domain (remainder filled in from reference TRBV9 and TRBJ1-3): DSGVTQTPKHLITATGQRVTLRCSPRSGDLSVYWYQQSLDQGLQFLIQYYNGEERAKGNILERFSAQQFPDLHSELNLSSLELGDSALYFCASSVGLLSSGNTIYFGEGSWLTVV.

In its sample, this clonotype was seen a few times. Being one base from a much bigger clone, this may be a read error. V gene TRBV7-8 combines with J gene TRBJ1-1; D might be TRBD1 (6 bases). This CDR3 is 18 amino acids long. The germline V gene has CDR1 SGHVS and CDR2 FQNEAQ. CDR3 residues: CASSPKMEHGGLNTEACF. The DNA of the CDR3 is TGTGCCAGCAGCCCAAAGATGGAGCACGGGGGGCTGAACACTGAAGCTTGCTTT.